This T cell receptor (beta chain) was profiled in a study of CD8+CD57+ T cells in acquired aplastic anemia. The study, taken as a whole, reports: Patients and controls had CD8+ Simpson's diversity values that were not significantly distinct. In common between the patients and the controls were around 29 CD8+ CDR3 sequences. Diversity was reduced in patient CD8+CD57+ cells relative to total CD4+ and CD8+ pools.

Genomic DNA acted as the template from which TCR beta VDJ combination and CDR3 sequence profiling were carried out. Each CDR3 protein is one row after TCRdb ran MiXCR on the reads. Of about 17,000 distinct CDR3 sequences in the sample, less than 45% were seen once. The CDR3 spans 14 residues. V dropped 1 base and J dropped 7; count of bases not matched to a gene: 4. CDR1 and CDR2 from the germline V gene are SEHNR and FQNEAQ (reference sequence). This clonotype has only one observation. What it binds is not known. Patients chosen for sequencing had shown CD8+CD57+ cell expansion by flow cytometry. From 2 of the 12 patients, CD8+CD57+ effector memory cells were additionally sequenced.

Sequenced sample: CD8+CD57+ T cells sorted from PBMCs. Subset given: bead-enriched CD8+CD57+ effector memory T cells from SAA patients. This TCR was sampled from a human donor with aplastic anemia. The J gene is TRBJ1-2, the V gene TRBV7-9; TRBD1 agrees at 9 bases. In DNA form, the CDR3 reads TGTGCCAGCAGCTTAGTCACAGGGGGCGTTGGCTACACCTTC. Encoded protein: CASSLVTGGVGYTF.